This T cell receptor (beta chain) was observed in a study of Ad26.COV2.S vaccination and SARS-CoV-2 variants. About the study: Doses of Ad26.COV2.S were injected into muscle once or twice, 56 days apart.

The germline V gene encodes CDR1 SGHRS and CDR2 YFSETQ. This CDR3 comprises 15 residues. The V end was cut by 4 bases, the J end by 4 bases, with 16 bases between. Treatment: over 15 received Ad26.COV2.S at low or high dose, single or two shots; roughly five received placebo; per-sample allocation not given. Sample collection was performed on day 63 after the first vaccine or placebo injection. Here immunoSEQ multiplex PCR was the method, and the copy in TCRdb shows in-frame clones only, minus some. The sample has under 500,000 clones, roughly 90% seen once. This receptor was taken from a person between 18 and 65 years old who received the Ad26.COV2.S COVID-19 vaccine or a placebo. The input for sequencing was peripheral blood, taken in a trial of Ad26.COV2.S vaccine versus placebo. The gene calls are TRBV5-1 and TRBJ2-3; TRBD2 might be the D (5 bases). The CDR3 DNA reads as TGCGCCAGCAGCATTGAGGGCCCAGCCCCAGATACGCAGTATTTT. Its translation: CASSIEGPAPDTQYF. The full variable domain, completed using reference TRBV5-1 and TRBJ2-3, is KAGVTQTPRYLIKTRGQQVTLSCSPISGHRSVSWYQQTPGQGLQFLFEYFSETQRNKGNFPGRFSGRQFSNSRSEMNVSTLELGDSALYLCASSIEGPAPDTQYFGPGTRLTVL.